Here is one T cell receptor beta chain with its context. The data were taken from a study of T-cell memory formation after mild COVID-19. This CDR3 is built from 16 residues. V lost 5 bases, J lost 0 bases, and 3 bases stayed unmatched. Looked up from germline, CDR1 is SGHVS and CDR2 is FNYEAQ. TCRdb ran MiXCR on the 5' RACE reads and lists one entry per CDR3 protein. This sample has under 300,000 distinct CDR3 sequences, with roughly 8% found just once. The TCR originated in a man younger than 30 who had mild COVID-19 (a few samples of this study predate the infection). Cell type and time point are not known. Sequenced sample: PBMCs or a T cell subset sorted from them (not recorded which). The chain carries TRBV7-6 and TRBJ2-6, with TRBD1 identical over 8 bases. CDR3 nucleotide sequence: TGTGCCAGCAGCCGGGACAGGCCCTCTGGGGCCAACGTCCTGACTTTC. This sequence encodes CASSRDRPSGANVLTF.